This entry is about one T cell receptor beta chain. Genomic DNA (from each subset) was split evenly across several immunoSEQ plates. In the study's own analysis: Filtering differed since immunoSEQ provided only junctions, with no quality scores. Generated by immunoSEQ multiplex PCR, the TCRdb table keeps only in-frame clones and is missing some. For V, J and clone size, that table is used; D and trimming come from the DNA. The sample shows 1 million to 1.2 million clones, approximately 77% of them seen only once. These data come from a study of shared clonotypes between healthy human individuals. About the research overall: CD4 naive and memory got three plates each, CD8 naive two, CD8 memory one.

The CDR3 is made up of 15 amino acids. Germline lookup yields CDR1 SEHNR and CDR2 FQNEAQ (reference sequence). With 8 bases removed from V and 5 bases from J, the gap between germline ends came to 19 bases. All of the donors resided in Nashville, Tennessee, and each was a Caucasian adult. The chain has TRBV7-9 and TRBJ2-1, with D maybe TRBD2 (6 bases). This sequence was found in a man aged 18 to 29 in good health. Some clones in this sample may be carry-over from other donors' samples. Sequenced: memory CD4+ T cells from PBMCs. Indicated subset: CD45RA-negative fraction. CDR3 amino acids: CASSKGGMRNNEQFF. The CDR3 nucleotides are TGTGCCAGCTCCAAAGGCGGGATGAGAAACAATGAGCAGTTCTTC. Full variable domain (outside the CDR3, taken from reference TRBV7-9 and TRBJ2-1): DTGVSQNPRHKITKRGQNVTFRCDPISEHNRLYWYRQTLGQGPEFLTYFQNEAQLEKSRLLSDRFSAERPKGSFSTLEIQRTEQGDSAMYLCASSKGGMRNNEQFFGPGTRLTVL.